The 5 T cell receptor beta chains below all came from one sample that was sequenced in a study of identical twins. A single record per CDR3 protein comes from TCRdb applying MiXCR to the 5' RACE reads. The sample carries about 720,000 distinct CDR3 sequences, 8.6% recorded once. The sample also formed part of further work on yellow fever vaccine responses in identical twins.

Specimen: PBMCs. The receptors originated from a woman aged 18-35 years in good health.

J is TRBJ2-3 and V is TRBV29-1, with a tentative D call TRBD2 (7 bases). The CDR3 covers 15 residues. The V gene lost 5 bases and the J gene lost 4 bases, with 19 bases spanning the gap. Germline V CDR1 and CDR2: SQVTM, ANQGSEA. CDR3 in amino acids: CSVIWQGRVADTQYF. As DNA, the CDR3 is TGCAGCGTTATCTGGCAGGGGAGGGTGGCAGATACGCAGTATTTT.

This rearrangement joins TRBV3-1 to TRBJ2-2; D might be TRBD1 (5 bases). The V gene lost 1 base and the J gene lost 4 bases, with 13 bases spanning the gap. This CDR3 comprises 16 residues. Germline lookup yields CDR1 LGHDT and CDR2 YNNKEL (reference sequence). The DNA of the CDR3 is TGTGCCAGCAGCCAAGGGGTGACAGCCTCCACCGGGGAGCTGTTTTTT. It is translated as CASSQGVTASTGELFF.

This clonotype was observed a handful of times. V gene TRBV7-9 combines with J gene TRBJ2-7; 10 bases fit TRBD1. The germline V gene encodes CDR1 SEHNR and CDR2 FQNEAQ (reference sequence). The V and J ends lost 5 bases and 0 bases, in that order; junction bases with no gene match: 10. The CDR3 length is 17 residues. CDR3 coding DNA: TGTGCCAGCAGCCCCGGACAGGGGGGGACGTTCTCCTACGAGCAGTACTTC. Translation gives CASSPGQGGTFSYEQYF. Filled out from reference TRBV7-9 and TRBJ2-7, the complete variable domain reads DTGVSQNPRHKITKRGQNVTFRCDPISEHNRLYWYRQTLGQGPEFLTYFQNEAQLEKSRLLSDRFSAERPKGSFSTLEIQRTEQGDSAMYLCASSPGQGGTFSYEQYFGPGTRLTVT.

The V call is TRBV6-1, the J call TRBJ2-7; 11 bases are a match to TRBD2. The CDR3 sequence is 14 residues long. J gave up 5 bases and V 11 bases, and 11 bases lay outside the gene matches. Germline V gene lookup returns CDR1 MNHNS and CDR2 SASEGT. CDR3 protein: CAGADTGLADEQYF. The CDR3 bases are TGTGCCGGCGCCGATACGGGACTAGCGGACGAGCAGTACTTC.

The CDR3 DNA reads as TGTGCCAGCCGCGCGGGAGGAGGTGGTGAAGCTTTCTTT. Encoded protein: CASRAGGGGEAFF. The V call is TRBV12-3 or TRBV12-4, the J call TRBJ1-1; D gene unclear. This CDR3 spans 13 amino acids. V was cut by 8 bases and J by 7 bases, with 17 bases left in between.